This TCR beta chain appears in the sequencing data of a study of T-cell memory formation after mild COVID-19. Study in general: Clusters of TCRs were largely donor specific.

TCRdb independently ran MiXCR on the 5' RACE reads; one entry per CDR3 protein. The sample records nearly 110,000 distinct CDR3 sequences, around an eighth being singletons. This clonotype was counted between two and nine times. Its target is not known. General study points: Among contracting clones, CD4+ were mainly CM/EM and CD8+ enriched in EMRA. Cross-reactive memory appears to have joined, as suggested by some responding clones showing up in pre-infection memory. Day 15 to 85 contractors were CD4/CD8 balanced; later expanders leaned CD4+.

The source is an adult woman who had mild COVID-19 (a few samples of this study predate the infection). Cell type and time point are not known. Sequences were obtained from PBMCs or a T cell subset sorted from them (not recorded which).

CDR3 region: CASSHGLAKSTDTQYF. The DNA for the CDR3 is TGTGCCAGCAGCCACGGACTAGCGAAAAGCACAGATACGCAGTATTTT. The rearrangement joins TRBV7-9 to TRBJ2-3, with 9 positions matching TRBD2. The CDR3 is made up of 16 amino acids. The germline CDR1 and CDR2 sequences are SEHNR and FQNEAQ (reference sequence). V lost 5 bases to trimming and J lost 0 bases; unmatched junction nucleotides: 6.